This T cell receptor beta chain was captured by sequencing in a study of beta chain features in type 1 diabetes. Study-wide background: Patients shared similar age, gender and cell yields with healthy donors. Findings and caveats of the study: Overrepresentation of cells with high TCR expression could result from cDNA sequencing.

All of the isolated RNA was reverse transcribed, so expressed TCRB transcripts were sequenced. TCRdb's copy holds only in-frame clones and misses some; the assay was immunoSEQ multiplex PCR. The sample holds about 450,000 clones, about an eighth seen once. The V and J ends lost 0 bases and 1 base respectively, with 4 bases between them. Looked up from germline, CDR1 is SGDLS and CDR2 is YYNGEE. CDR3 size: 14 residues. A remark on this clone: Its specificity is unknown. This same CDR3 is encoded by further DNA sequences in the sample.

The V call is TRBV9, the J call TRBJ2-2; D call uncertain. The sequenced material came from naive CD4+ T cells from blood. This clonotype was sampled from a woman under 30 in good health. The CDR3 loop reads CASSVAGNTGELFF. CDR3 bases: TGTGCCAGCAGCGTAGCGGGGAACACCGGGGAGCTGTTTTTT.